The rows below give T cell receptor beta chains drawn from one sample of a study of CD8 T cells in Susac syndrome. From the immunoSEQ multiplex PCR reads, TCRdb called clonotypes with MiXCR, one entry per CDR3 protein. This sample has some 300,000 distinct CDR3 sequences, with approximately 85% found just once. Specimen: CD8+ T cells from PBMCs. The source of these receptors is a human donor with multiple sclerosis. The CDR3 runs from the conserved cysteine through the conserved F or W. A D gene is named only where the DNA matches it firmly. Only part of the rows carry a size: once, few, many, or a class if the clone is expanded.

v_call: TRBV9
d_call: NA
j_call: TRBJ2-4
clone_size: NA
cdr3_nt: TGTGCCAGCAGCTCCCGGGACATAGAAAACATTCAGTACTTC
cdr3_aa: CASSSRDIENIQYF

v_call: TRBV7-9
d_call: NA
j_call: TRBJ2-7
clone_size: once
cdr3_nt: TGTGCCAGCAGCGAAAGGAGTTTTGGCTACGAGCAGTACTTC
cdr3_aa: CASSERSFGYEQYF

v_call: TRBV11-2
d_call: TRBD1
j_call: TRBJ2-7
clone_size: NA
cdr3_nt: TGTGCCAGCAGCGGACAGGTCATAGAGCAGTACTTC
cdr3_aa: CASSGQVIEQYF

v_call: TRBV9
d_call: TRBD1
j_call: TRBJ1-6
clone_size: NA
cdr3_nt: TGTGCCAGCTCCCCGCAGGGGGGATATTCACCCCTCCACTTT
cdr3_aa: CASSPQGGYSPLHF

v_call: TRBV4-1
d_call: NA
j_call: TRBJ1-1
clone_size: once
cdr3_nt: TGCGCCAGCAGCCCAACTGGGGGAATCGACACTGAAGCTTTCTTT
cdr3_aa: CASSPTGGIDTEAFF

v_call: TRBV7-2
d_call: NA
j_call: TRBJ2-1
clone_size: NA
cdr3_nt: TGTGCCAGCAGCCCGGGGGGCCTCATAGGGAATGAGCAGTTCTTC
cdr3_aa: CASSPGGLIGNEQFF

v_call: TRBV4-1
d_call: NA
j_call: TRBJ2-1
clone_size: NA
cdr3_nt: TGCGCCAGCAGCCAAGCGGGTGGAGGGCAAGCCCACAATGAGCAGTTCTTC
cdr3_aa: CASSQAGGGQAHNEQFF

v_call: TRBV18
d_call: NA
j_call: TRBJ2-1
clone_size: once
cdr3_nt: TGTGCCAGCTCACCTACTGACGGGGGGCTGTACAATGAGCAGTTCTTC
cdr3_aa: CASSPTDGGLYNEQFF

v_call: TRBV29-1
d_call: NA
j_call: TRBJ2-1
clone_size: NA
cdr3_nt: TGCAGCGTTGAAGATTTCCGGGTCGGGAGTAGAAATGAGCAGTTCTTC
cdr3_aa: CSVEDFRVGSRNEQFF

v_call: TRBV7-9
d_call: TRBD1
j_call: TRBJ2-3
clone_size: NA
cdr3_nt: TGTGCCAGCAGCCCAAAGTATAGGGGGCATGAAGATACGCAGTATTTT
cdr3_aa: CASSPKYRGHEDTQYF

v_call: TRBV18
d_call: TRBD1
j_call: TRBJ1-2
clone_size: NA
cdr3_nt: TGTGCCAGCTCACCACCGGTAACAGGGGAATCCTATGGCTACACCTTC
cdr3_aa: CASSPPVTGESYGYTF

v_call: TRBV3-1
d_call: NA
j_call: TRBJ2-7
clone_size: once
cdr3_nt: TGTGCCAGCAGCCAAGTTAGGTCCAGCGGCGAGCAGTACTTC
cdr3_aa: CASSQVRSSGEQYF

v_call: TRBV4-3
d_call: NA
j_call: TRBJ1-4
clone_size: NA
cdr3_nt: TGCGCCAGCAGCCAAGGGCGGGTCCCCTCCCAAGGACTGTTTTTT
cdr3_aa: CASSQGRVPSQGLFF

v_call: TRBV6-5
d_call: TRBD1
j_call: TRBJ2-7
clone_size: NA
cdr3_nt: TGTGCCAGCAGACCGGGACAGGCCTCCTCCTACGAGCAGTACTTC
cdr3_aa: CASRPGQASSYEQYF

v_call: TRBV6-5
d_call: NA
j_call: TRBJ1-2
clone_size: NA
cdr3_nt: TGTGCCAGCAGTTACTGGTTGGGTGGCTACACCTTC
cdr3_aa: CASSYWLGGYTF

v_call: TRBV6-6
d_call: NA
j_call: TRBJ2-7
clone_size: NA
cdr3_nt: TGTGCCAGCACGGCCGGAGGCTACGAGCAGTACTTC
cdr3_aa: CASTAGGYEQYF

v_call: TRBV30
d_call: NA
j_call: TRBJ1-5
clone_size: few
cdr3_nt: TGTGCCTGGAGTGCCGGTGGCAATCAGCCCCAGCATTTT
cdr3_aa: CAWSAGGNQPQHF

v_call: TRBV7-9
d_call: NA
j_call: TRBJ2-5
clone_size: NA
cdr3_nt: TGTGCCAGCAGCGAAGGACAGATCCTCCAAGAGACCCAGTACTTC
cdr3_aa: CASSEGQILQETQYF

v_call: TRBV7-6
d_call: TRBD2
j_call: TRBJ2-1
clone_size: NA
cdr3_nt: TGTGCCAGCAGCTTATCCCTTACCCAGTTAGCGGGAGGGCCGTACAATGAGCAGTTCTTC
cdr3_aa: CASSLSLTQLAGGPYNEQFF

v_call: TRBV27
d_call: NA
j_call: TRBJ2-1
clone_size: NA
cdr3_nt: TGTGCCAGCAGTTTCGGGACGGAGATGTACAATGAGCAGTTCTTC
cdr3_aa: CASSFGTEMYNEQFF

v_call: TRBV7-2
d_call: NA
j_call: TRBJ2-5
clone_size: NA
cdr3_nt: TGTGCCAGCAGCTTAGATTTAGGATGGACCCAGTACTTC
cdr3_aa: CASSLDLGWTQYF

v_call: TRBV5-1
d_call: TRBD1
j_call: TRBJ2-7
clone_size: few
cdr3_nt: TGCGCCAGCAGCCGGACAGGGGGAGGCTACGAGCAGTACTTC
cdr3_aa: CASSRTGGGYEQYF

v_call: TRBV7-9
d_call: TRBD2
j_call: TRBJ2-5
clone_size: NA
cdr3_nt: TGTGCCAGCAGCTTGGCTAGCGGCCCTCAAGAGACCCAGTACTTC
cdr3_aa: CASSLASGPQETQYF

v_call: TRBV20-1
d_call: NA
j_call: TRBJ2-3
clone_size: NA
cdr3_nt: TGCAGTGCTAGAGATGGGTCGGGACCAGGGCAGTATTTT
cdr3_aa: CSARDGSGPGQYF

v_call: TRBV9
d_call: NA
j_call: TRBJ2-1
clone_size: NA
cdr3_nt: TGTGCCAGCAGCCCCTCCCCTGACCCCTACAATGAGCAGTTCTTC
cdr3_aa: CASSPSPDPYNEQFF

v_call: TRBV20-1
d_call: TRBD1
j_call: TRBJ2-1
clone_size: NA
cdr3_nt: TGCAGTGCTAGCCGGGACAGGGAATACAATGAGCAGTTCTTC
cdr3_aa: CSASRDREYNEQFF

v_call: TRBV9
d_call: TRBD2
j_call: TRBJ2-1
clone_size: NA
cdr3_nt: TGTGCCAGCAGTGGGCGACTAGCGGGAGGGCCCTCTTACAATGAGCAGTTCTTC
cdr3_aa: CASSGRLAGGPSYNEQFF

v_call: TRBV6-5
d_call: NA
j_call: TRBJ2-2
clone_size: NA
cdr3_nt: TGTGCCAGCAGTTACTCGGCTCGAGTAGGGATTCCAGGGCACACCGGGGAGCTGTTTTTT
cdr3_aa: CASSYSARVGIPGHTGELFF

v_call: TRBV28
d_call: NA
j_call: TRBJ2-1
clone_size: NA
cdr3_nt: TGTGCCAGCAGTTCGATAGCGGACTACAATGAGCAGTTCTTC
cdr3_aa: CASSSIADYNEQFF

v_call: TRBV6-1
d_call: NA
j_call: TRBJ2-4
clone_size: NA
cdr3_nt: TGTGCCGGCCGGGACGCATTAAAAAACATTCAGTGCTTC
cdr3_aa: CAGRDALKNIQCF

v_call: TRBV5-6
d_call: TRBD1
j_call: TRBJ2-2
clone_size: NA
cdr3_nt: TGTGCCAGCAGCTTGCCTGGGACAGGCGCCTCCGGGGAGCTGTTTTTT
cdr3_aa: CASSLPGTGASGELFF

v_call: TRBV18
d_call: NA
j_call: TRBJ2-1
clone_size: NA
cdr3_nt: TGTGCCAGCTCACCAGAGCGGTACTCCTACAATGAGCAGTTCTTC
cdr3_aa: CASSPERYSYNEQFF

v_call: TRBV4-3
d_call: NA
j_call: TRBJ2-3
clone_size: NA
cdr3_nt: TGCGCCAGCAGCCGGCGTAGCACAGATACGCAGTATTTT
cdr3_aa: CASSRRSTDTQYF

v_call: TRBV10-3
d_call: TRBD1
j_call: TRBJ2-7
clone_size: NA
cdr3_nt: TGTGCCATCAGTGAGTCGGGACAGCCTTACGAGCAGTACTTC
cdr3_aa: CAISESGQPYEQYF

v_call: TRBV28
d_call: TRBD1
j_call: TRBJ1-5
clone_size: NA
cdr3_nt: TGTGCCAGCAGCCTGACAGGGCATCAGCCCCAGCATTTT
cdr3_aa: CASSLTGHQPQHF

v_call: TRBV29-1
d_call: NA
j_call: TRBJ1-1
clone_size: NA
cdr3_nt: TGCAGCGTTGAGTTGCCGGGGACTGAAGCTTTCTTT
cdr3_aa: CSVELPGTEAFF

v_call: TRBV5-6
d_call: NA
j_call: TRBJ1-1
clone_size: NA
cdr3_nt: TGTGCCAGCAGACCGGGGACCGCACCGGGTGAAGCTTTCTTT
cdr3_aa: CASRPGTAPGEAFF

v_call: TRBV19
d_call: TRBD1
j_call: TRBJ2-7
clone_size: NA
cdr3_nt: TGTGCCAGTAGTATAGGGGGACAGGGATTCTTCTACGAGCAGTACTTC
cdr3_aa: CASSIGGQGFFYEQYF

v_call: TRBV5-1
d_call: TRBD1
j_call: TRBJ2-3
clone_size: NA
cdr3_nt: TGCGCCAGCAGCCAGCAGGGACAGGGGGCAAGGGATACGCAGTATTTT
cdr3_aa: CASSQQGQGARDTQYF

v_call: TRBV12-3/TRBV12-4
d_call: NA
j_call: TRBJ1-1
clone_size: NA
cdr3_nt: TGTGCCAGCAGTTTCGGCCAAGCGAACACTGAAGCTTTCTTT
cdr3_aa: CASSFGQANTEAFF

v_call: TRBV27
d_call: NA
j_call: TRBJ1-2
clone_size: NA
cdr3_nt: TGTGCCAGCAGTTTAGCTCCTATAGCGGCTAACTATGGCTACACCTTC
cdr3_aa: CASSLAPIAANYGYTF

v_call: TRBV30
d_call: TRBD2
j_call: TRBJ2-3
clone_size: NA
cdr3_nt: TGTGCCCATGATTTAGCGGGAGGGCCGACAGATACGCAGTATTTT
cdr3_aa: CAHDLAGGPTDTQYF

v_call: TRBV6-5
d_call: TRBD2
j_call: TRBJ2-1
clone_size: NA
cdr3_nt: TGTGCCAGCAGCCTCCAGCGGGAGGGGATCAATGAGCAGTTCTTC
cdr3_aa: CASSLQREGINEQFF

v_call: TRBV18
d_call: NA
j_call: TRBJ2-5
clone_size: NA
cdr3_nt: TGTGCCAGCTCAAAAAATGCAGGGAGCATCCAGTACTTC
cdr3_aa: CASSKNAGSIQYF

v_call: TRBV4-3
d_call: NA
j_call: TRBJ1-2
clone_size: NA
cdr3_nt: TGCGCCAGCAGCCAAGACCGTTCCCCGGCCTATGGCTACACCTTC
cdr3_aa: CASSQDRSPAYGYTF

v_call: TRBV6-5
d_call: NA
j_call: TRBJ1-1
clone_size: NA
cdr3_nt: TGTGCCAGCAGTTACCAAAAGGGGGAGAATGAACATGATGGAACTGAAGCTTTCTTT
cdr3_aa: CASSYQKGENEHDGTEAFF

v_call: TRBV2
d_call: NA
j_call: TRBJ2-3
clone_size: NA
cdr3_nt: TGTGCCAGCACCGACCCTCCTGCGTCGACTATTACGCAGTATTTT
cdr3_aa: CASTDPPASTITQYF

v_call: TRBV27
d_call: NA
j_call: TRBJ2-5
clone_size: NA
cdr3_nt: TGTGCCAGCAGTTTATCGTGGAGAGCGGAAGAGACCCAGTACTTC
cdr3_aa: CASSLSWRAEETQYF

v_call: TRBV28
d_call: NA
j_call: TRBJ2-7
clone_size: NA
cdr3_nt: TGTGCCAGCAGGTTGTTTTCCTACGAGCAGTACTTC
cdr3_aa: CASRLFSYEQYF

v_call: TRBV28
d_call: TRBD1
j_call: TRBJ2-7
clone_size: NA
cdr3_nt: TGTGCCAGCAGTTCGGGACAGAAGGTAATCTACGAGCAGTACTTC
cdr3_aa: CASSSGQKVIYEQYF

v_call: TRBV3-1
d_call: NA
j_call: TRBJ2-1
clone_size: NA
cdr3_nt: TGTGCCAGCAGCCAAGAAGAACCAGGGGAGCAGTTCTTC
cdr3_aa: CASSQEEPGEQFF

v_call: TRBV15
d_call: TRBD2
j_call: TRBJ2-2
clone_size: NA
cdr3_nt: TGTGCCACCAGCTTAGGGACTAGCGGGACCACCGGGGAGCTGTTTTTT
cdr3_aa: CATSLGTSGTTGELFF

v_call: TRBV9
d_call: NA
j_call: TRBJ2-2
clone_size: NA
cdr3_nt: TGTGCCAGCAGCATGGGGGTGACCGGGGAGCTGTTTTTT
cdr3_aa: CASSMGVTGELFF

v_call: TRBV6-5
d_call: NA
j_call: TRBJ2-3
clone_size: NA
cdr3_nt: TGTGCCAGCAGTAGTCGGACTCCCACAGATACGCAGTATTTT
cdr3_aa: CASSSRTPTDTQYF

v_call: TRBV5-4
d_call: TRBD2
j_call: TRBJ2-7
clone_size: few
cdr3_nt: TGTGCCAGCAGCTTGCCCCGGGAGGGAGTCTACGAGCAGTACTTC
cdr3_aa: CASSLPREGVYEQYF

v_call: TRBV4-1
d_call: TRBD2
j_call: TRBJ2-7
clone_size: NA
cdr3_nt: TGCGCCAGCAGCCAAGATCCGGGAGGAGTAAATGGGCAGTACTTC
cdr3_aa: CASSQDPGGVNGQYF

v_call: TRBV19
d_call: NA
j_call: TRBJ2-3
clone_size: NA
cdr3_nt: TGTGCCAGTAGTATCTCGGCTGTAACTAGCACAGATACGCAGTATTTT
cdr3_aa: CASSISAVTSTDTQYF

v_call: TRBV19
d_call: NA
j_call: TRBJ1-5
clone_size: once
cdr3_nt: TGTGCCAGTAAAGCGACAGTCGTTGGCAATCAGCCCCAGCATTTT
cdr3_aa: CASKATVVGNQPQHF

v_call: TRBV6-5
d_call: TRBD1
j_call: TRBJ1-1
clone_size: few
cdr3_nt: TGTGCCAGTAGTTATGGACAGGGAGGAACTGAAGCTTTCTTT
cdr3_aa: CASSYGQGGTEAFF